The 18 T cell receptor beta chains presented below share a single source sample, sequenced in a study of CD8 T cells in ankylosing spondylitis. Notes on the study in general: What seemed typical of ankylosing spondylitis blood was a TCR beta motif built from eight highly homologous variants.

These receptors are not linked to any known antigen. TCRdb ran MiXCR on the 5' RACE reads and lists one entry per CDR3 protein. The sample records about 330,000 distinct CDR3 sequences, 7.5% to 9% being singletons. Sequences were obtained from blood, either unsorted or a sorted T cell fraction (not recorded which). These receptors originate from a male donor with ankylosing spondylitis.

The chain uses TRBV4-1 and TRBJ2-7; TRBD1 aligns across 8 bases. The J segment lost 1 base and the V segment lost 8 bases, leaving 7 bases of the junction unmatched. The CDR3 extends over 14 amino acids. Germline assignment: CDR1 MGHRA and CDR2 YSYEKL. The CDR3 loop is CASRTDRDSYEQYF. The CDR3, as DNA: TGCGCCAGCCGCACGGACAGGGATTCCTACGAGCAGTACTTC.

J is TRBJ2-1 and V is TRBV27; either TRBD1 or TRBD2 may supply D (5 bases each). Per germline, CDR1 MNHEY and CDR2 SMNVEV (reference sequence). V dropped 5 bases and J dropped 2 bases, with 22 bases sitting between them. CDR3 length: 18 amino acids. The CDR3 region is CASSRTGTSYLPYNEQFF. In DNA form, the CDR3 reads TGTGCCAGCAGTCGAACCGGGACGTCATACCTACCCTACAATGAGCAGTTCTTC.

In its sample, this clonotype was seen a few times. The gene calls are TRBV7-9 and TRBJ2-7; 12 bases fit TRBD1. Germline V gene lookup returns CDR1 SEHNR and CDR2 FQNEAQ (reference sequence). V dropped 5 bases and J dropped 1; count of bases not matched to a gene: 9. There are 17 residues in the CDR3. CDR3 bases: TGTGCCAGCAGCCCAAGACCGGGACAGGGGGCTTCCTACGAGCAGTACTTC. This codes for CASSPRPGQGASYEQYF.

This sequence joins TRBV6-1 and TRBJ2-1; D possibly corresponds to TRBD1 (5 bases). V lost 1 base, J lost 15 bases, and 16 bases lay in between. CDR1 and CDR2 (germline): MNHNS, SASEGT. The CDR3 spans 13 residues. The CDR3 loop is CASSEVGVSPAFF. The CDR3 DNA is TGTGCCAGCAGTGAAGTAGGGGTCAGTCCCGCGTTCTTC.

The gene calls are TRBV5-5 and TRBJ2-3, with 9 nucleotides matching TRBD1. The junction had 6 bases not matched to a gene; V was cut back by 2 bases and J by 2 bases. The CDR3 totals 16 residues. Germline V gene data show CDR1 as SGHKS and CDR2 as YYEKEE (reference sequence). The CDR3 is CASSFLTGGSTDTQYF. DNA of the CDR3: TGTGCCAGCAGCTTTTTGACAGGGGGTTCCACAGATACGCAGTATTTT.

The CDR3: CSAGSVDEQYF. CDR3 coding DNA: TGCAGTGCCGGATCCGTGGACGAGCAGTACTTC. The chain links TRBV20-1 to TRBJ2-7, with D unresolved. This CDR3 spans 11 amino acids. Trimming removed 6 bases from V and 5 bases from J, with 11 bases in between. CDR1 and CDR2 (germline): DFQATT, SNEGSKA (reference sequence).

V and J are TRBV7-2 and TRBJ1-5, with D perhaps matching TRBD1 (6 bases). The CDR3 loop spans 15 amino acids. V was trimmed by 5 bases and J by 2 bases, leaving 13 bases between them. Germline values: CDR1 SGHTA, CDR2 FQGNSA. Written as DNA, the CDR3 is TGTGCCAGCAGCCCCCAGGGGCGAGGCAATCAGCCCCAGCATTTT. Translation: CASSPQGRGNQPQHF.

This chain uses TRBV7-3 with TRBJ2-7; no firm D call. In germline, CDR1 is SGHTA, CDR2 FQGTGA. The CDR3 consists of 14 residues. V was pared by 2 bases and J by 0 bases, with 8 bases between. The CDR3 sequence: CASSLYGDSYEQYF. The CDR3, as DNA: TGTGCCAGCAGCTTATACGGTGACTCCTACGAGCAGTACTTC.

Many counts were recorded for this clonotype. The V call is TRBV25-1, the J call TRBJ2-1; 9 bases line up with TRBD2. From germline, CDR1 is MGHDK and CDR2 SYGVNS. The V gene end was trimmed by 7 bases and the J gene end by 8 bases; junction bases not matched to a gene: 12. The CDR3 has 15 residues. CDR3 sequence (DNA): TGTGCCAGCAAGACGTCGCGGGAGGGCCGGGATGAGCAGTTCTTC. This codes for CASKTSREGRDEQFF.

This clonotype was observed many times. The chain links TRBV12-3 or TRBV12-4 to TRBJ2-1; 13 nucleotides match TRBD2. The CDR3 runs to 15 residues. V lost 5 bases, J lost 5 bases, and 3 bases stayed unmatched. DNA for the CDR3: TGTGCCAGCAGTCTGGGACTAGCGGGACACAATGAGCAGTTCTTC. Protein product: CASSLGLAGHNEQFF.

This clonotype showed up many times. The CDR3 coding sequence is TGCGCCAGCAGCCCAGAAGGACTAGCGGGAGTCAAAGAGCAGTTCTTC. It codes for CASSPEGLAGVKEQFF. The chain carries TRBV5-1 and TRBJ2-1; 13 bases map to TRBD2. CDR1 is SGHRS, CDR2 YFSETQ, per germline. This CDR3 contains 16 residues. V gave up 4 bases and J gave up 10 bases; unmatched junction bases: 11.

V is TRBV5-5 and J is TRBJ1-2; 7 bases map to TRBD1. The length of the CDR3 is 15 residues. J gave up 8 bases and V 0 bases, and 10 bases lay outside the gene matches. CDR1 and CDR2 (germline): SGHKS, YYEKEE (reference sequence). The CDR3 region is CASSLDRGEFSGYTF. CDR3 in DNA: TGTGCCAGCAGCTTGGACAGGGGCGAATTTAGCGGCTACACCTTC.

The chain joins TRBV5-1 to TRBJ2-7, with D uncertain. CDR3 length: 17 residues. Trimming shortened V by 0 bases and J by 3 bases, and 19 bases separated the two germline ends. The germline V gene has CDR1 SGHRS and CDR2 YFSETQ. This CDR3 is CASSLGSFARKGYEQYF. In DNA, the CDR3 is TGCGCCAGCAGCTTGGGATCATTCGCACGGAAAGGCTACGAGCAGTACTTC. Together with reference TRBV5-1 and TRBJ2-7, the CDR3 gives the full variable domain: KAGVTQTPRYLIKTRGQQVTLSCSPISGHRSVSWYQQTPGQGLQFLFEYFSETQRNKGNFPGRFSGRQFSNSRSEMNVSTLELGDSALYLCASSLGSFARKGYEQYFGPGTRLTVT.

The V gene is TRBV11-2, the J gene TRBJ2-7, with a possible D match to TRBD2 (6 bases). Trimming shortened V by 2 bases and J by 5 bases, and 25 bases separated the two germline ends. The CDR3 length is 18 residues. The germline CDR1 and CDR2 sequences are SGHAT and FQNNGV. The CDR3, as DNA: TGTGCCAGCAGCTTATCTTTTGCGAATACGGGAGCTCCCCACGAGCAGTACTTC. This encodes CASSLSFANTGAPHEQYF.

J is TRBJ2-1 and V is TRBV9, with D perhaps matching TRBD2 (6 bases). Germline V lookup: CDR1 SGDLS, CDR2 YYNGEE. The CDR3 extends over 15 amino acids. V was cut by 0 bases and J by 4 bases, with 11 bases left in between. For the CDR3, the DNA is TGTGCCAGCAGCGTAGCGGGAGAAAAGTACAATGAGCAGTTCTTC. Residues: CASSVAGEKYNEQFF. The full variable domain, in which reference TRBV9 and TRBJ2-1 provide the parts outside the CDR3, is DSGVTQTPKHLITATGQRVTLRCSPRSGDLSVYWYQQSLDQGLQFLIQYYNGEERAKGNILERFSAQQFPDLHSELNLSSLELGDSALYFCASSVAGEKYNEQFFGPGTRLTVL.

This clonotype turned up a few times. V is TRBV27 and J is TRBJ1-5; 9 bases are shared with TRBD1. CDR1 and CDR2 (germline): MNHEY, SMNVEV (reference sequence). Trimming cost V 6 bases and J 4 bases; bases outside gene matches: 7. The CDR3 is 15 residues long. In DNA form, the CDR3 reads TGTGCCAGCAGCTCAAACAGGGGGCCTAATCAGCCCCAGCATTTT. It is translated as CASSSNRGPNQPQHF.

There are a few counts of this clonotype. The CDR3 DNA reads as TGTGCCAGCGGCCGGGTACAGGGAGAAAAACTGTTTTTT. The encoded protein is CASGRVQGEKLFF. The chain uses TRBV6-2 or TRBV6-3 and TRBJ1-4; D is perhaps TRBD1 (6 bases). Per germline, CDR1 MNHEY and CDR2 SVGEGT. V was clipped by 8 bases and J by 8 bases, with 15 bases between them. This CDR3 contains 13 residues.

The chain joins TRBV27 to TRBJ2-7; 11 positions match TRBD2. The V and J ends lost 6 bases and 5 bases, in that order; junction bases with no gene match: 15. This CDR3 is 17 amino acids long. Germline V gene lookup returns CDR1 MNHEY and CDR2 SMNVEV (reference sequence). For the CDR3, the DNA is TGTGCCAGCAGCTCCAACTTAGCGGGAGGGCCCACGAACGAGCAGTACTTC. Amino acids: CASSSNLAGGPTNEQYF.